The next 29 T cell receptor beta chains were all read from a single sample in a study of T-cell memory formation after mild COVID-19. TCRdb recomputed calls from the 5' RACE reads with MiXCR, one row per CDR3 protein. In the table there are around 160,000 distinct CDR3 sequences, approximately 10% of which are singletons. The sequenced material came from PBMCs or a T cell subset sorted from them (not recorded which). The receptors come from a man aged 18 to 29 who had mild COVID-19 (a few samples of this study predate the infection). Cell type and time point are not known.

The chain combines TRBV6-5 with TRBJ2-3, with 9 bases matching TRBD2. Germline lookup yields CDR1 MNHEY and CDR2 SVGAGI. The trim removed 4 bases at V and 7 bases at J, leaving 15 bases unmatched. The CDR3 runs to 17 residues. CDR3: CASSFWFSGGLTHTQYF. As DNA, the CDR3 is TGTGCCAGCAGTTTTTGGTTTAGCGGGGGCCTAACGCATACGCAGTATTTT.

The rearrangement joins TRBV25-1 to TRBJ1-1; D is undetermined. V was cut by 9 bases and J by 5 bases, with 13 bases left in between. Germline lookup yields CDR1 MGHDK and CDR2 SYGVNS. The CDR3 loop spans 12 amino acids. The CDR3 here is CASTRTGTEAFF. CDR3 in DNA: TGTGCCAGTACACGGACGGGGACTGAAGCTTTCTTT. The whole variable domain, filled in from reference TRBV25-1 and TRBJ1-1, reads EADIYQTPRYLVIGTGKKITLECSQTMGHDKMYWYQQDPGMELHLIHYSYGVNSTEKGDLSSESTVSRIRTEHFPLTLESARPSHTSQYLCASTRTGTEAFFGQGTRLTVV.

In this sample, this clonotype turned up a few times. The rearrangement uses TRBV5-6 and TRBJ2-7; possible D gene TRBD1, 5 bases. V shed 4 bases and J shed 2 bases, with 13 bases lying between them. Germline V gene sequence: CDR1 SGHDT, CDR2 YYEEEE. The CDR3 runs 14 residues. The CDR3 DNA follows: TGTGCCAGCAGCGGTAGCACAGGAGCCTACGAGCAGTACGTC. This gives the protein CASSGSTGAYEQYV.

This clonotype was found many times. This sequence joins TRBV11-2 and TRBJ1-1, with a weak D call TRBD1 (6 bases). Germline loops: CDR1 SGHAT, CDR2 FQNNGV. Trimming removed 4 bases from V and 4 bases from J, with 10 bases in between. This CDR3 region has 13 residues. The CDR3 here is CASSSGQTTEAFF. The CDR3 bases are TGTGCCAGCAGCTCAGGACAGACCACTGAAGCTTTCTTT.

V and J are TRBV7-2 and TRBJ2-3, with D perhaps matching TRBD2 (5 bases). Germline V gene lookup returns CDR1 SGHTA and CDR2 FQGNSA. Trimming shortened V by 3 bases and J by 3 bases, and 13 bases separated the two germline ends. The CDR3 extends over 15 amino acids. DNA for the CDR3: TGTGCCAGCAGCTTGCGGGTGACACCAACAGATACGCAGTATTTT. Its protein is CASSLRVTPTDTQYF.

In this sample, this clonotype turned up a few times. CDR3 bases: TGTGCCAGCAGCCCCCTAGGGGGATCAAGAACCGGGGAGCTGTTTTTT. Its translation: CASSPLGGSRTGELFF. The rearrangement links TRBV7-3 to TRBJ2-2, with D possibly matching TRBD1 (6 bases). Trimming left V 5 bases short and J 5 bases short, with 18 bases between. Germline lookup yields CDR1 SGHTA and CDR2 FQGTGA. The CDR3 loop spans 16 amino acids.

DNA of the CDR3: TGCGCCAGCAGCACGCATCTGGGGCCAGATACGCAGTATTTT. Residues: CASSTHLGPDTQYF. This rearrangement joins TRBV5-1 to TRBJ2-3, with D perhaps TRBD1 (5 bases). V was trimmed by 4 bases and J by 4 bases, leaving 13 bases between them. The CDR3 length is 14 residues. Looked up from germline, CDR1 is SGHRS and CDR2 is YFSETQ.

The genes are TRBV9 and TRBJ1-3; the D gene is possibly TRBD1 (5 bases). The V gene lost 4 bases and the J gene lost 0 bases, with 8 bases spanning the gap. Germline V gives CDR1 SGDLS, CDR2 YYNGEE. The CDR3 sequence is 14 residues long. The CDR3 loop reads CASSLDTSGNTIYF. CDR3 DNA sequence: TGTGCCAGCAGCCTGGACACCTCTGGAAACACCATATATTTT. Variable domain in full (rest from reference TRBV9 and TRBJ1-3): DSGVTQTPKHLITATGQRVTLRCSPRSGDLSVYWYQQSLDQGLQFLIQYYNGEERAKGNILERFSAQQFPDLHSELNLSSLELGDSALYFCASSLDTSGNTIYFGEGSWLTVV.

V usage is TRBV19 and J usage is TRBJ2-3; tentatively, D is TRBD1 or TRBD2 (6 bases each). CDR1 is LNHDA and CDR2 is SQIVND in the germline V gene (reference sequence). The CDR3 has 16 amino acids. V lost 5 bases and J lost 3, with 18 bases in between. In DNA form, the CDR3 reads TGTGCCAGTAGTCCCGGCCGTCGGGGGCCGACAGATACGCAGTATTTT. Its translation is CASSPGRRGPTDTQYF.

The chain joins TRBV20-1 to TRBJ1-3; D gene unclear. The V end was cut by 0 bases, the J end by 2 bases, with 2 bases between. Per the germline V gene, CDR1 is DFQATT and CDR2 is SNEGSKA (reference sequence). The CDR3 covers 12 residues. The chain's CDR3 is CSAREAGNTIYF. The CDR3 DNA sequence: TGCAGTGCTAGAGAAGCTGGAAACACCATATATTTT.

V is TRBV2 and J is TRBJ1-3; D is perhaps TRBD1 (5 bases). This CDR3 comprises 15 residues. V was clipped by 3 bases and J by 0 bases, with 9 bases between them. Per germline, CDR1 SNHLY and CDR2 FYNNEI. CDR3: CASSERRASGNTIYF. DNA for the CDR3: TGTGCCAGCAGTGAGCGCAGGGCCTCTGGAAACACCATATATTTT.

In its sample, this clonotype was seen many times. The CDR3 is CASSLDKGLAGSNEQFF. The CDR3 DNA reads TGTGCCAGCAGCTTGGATAAGGGACTAGCGGGAAGCAATGAGCAGTTCTTC. The chain links TRBV7-2 to TRBJ2-1; TRBD2 matches at 13 bases. V lost 3 bases to trimming and J lost 6 bases; unmatched junction nucleotides: 8. CDR3 length: 17 amino acids. Germline V lookup: CDR1 SGHTA, CDR2 FQGNSA. Looking up the rest from reference TRBV7-2 and TRBJ2-1 gives the full variable domain: GAGVSQSPSNKVTEKGKDVELRCDPISGHTALYWYRQSLGQGLEFLIYFQGNSAPDKSGLPSDRFSAERTGGSVSTLTIQRTQQEDSAVYLCASSLDKGLAGSNEQFFGPGTRLTVL.

This clonotype was seen only a few times. The V and J genes are TRBV20-1 and TRBJ2-7, with D possibly TRBD1 on 6 matching bases. Germline lookup yields CDR1 DFQATT and CDR2 SNEGSKA (reference sequence). Between the trimmed V and J ends, which lost 7 bases and 7 bases, there was a span of 14 bases. This CDR3 is built from 11 residues. CDR3: CSGVGQQEQYV. The CDR3 DNA follows: TGCAGTGGAGTCGGACAGCAAGAGCAGTACGTC.

This clonotype was found many times. J is TRBJ2-2 and V is TRBV4-2, with D perhaps given as TRBD1 or TRBD2 (5 bases each). Trimming left V 3 bases short and J 3 bases short, with 11 bases between. CDR1 is LGHNA, CDR2 YNFKEQ, per germline. The CDR3 runs 15 residues. In DNA form, the CDR3 reads TGTGCCAGCAGCCATCCGGGGCGACACACCGGGGAGCTGTTTTTT. It is translated as CASSHPGRHTGELFF.

This clonotype was seen only a few times. The chain is built from TRBV4-1 and TRBJ2-3; D might be TRBD2 (5 bases). V dropped 4 bases and J dropped 0 bases, with 14 bases sitting between them. Germline lookup yields CDR1 MGHRA and CDR2 YSYEKL. This CDR3 has 16 amino acids. CDR3 nucleotides: TGCGCCAGCAGCCCTGGAGCGGTACTAAGCACAGATACGCAGTATTTT. Translation gives CASSPGAVLSTDTQYF.

This chain connects TRBV15 to TRBJ2-2; 12 bases line up with TRBD2. Germline V gene data show CDR1 as LNHNV and CDR2 as YYDKDF (reference sequence). Trimming took 4 bases from V and 0 from J; bases not matched to a gene: 3. The CDR3 is 17 amino acids. CDR3 protein: CATSTGLAGSNTGELFF. As DNA, the CDR3 is TGTGCCACCAGCACCGGACTAGCGGGATCGAACACCGGGGAGCTGTTTTTT.

This clonotype was counted only a few times. V and J are TRBV18 and TRBJ1-1; no firm D call. Trimming removed 2 bases at V and 5 bases at J, with 9 bases between. Germline assignment: CDR1 KGHSH and CDR2 LQKENI. The CDR3 runs to 13 residues. The chain's CDR3 is CASSPGEETEAFF. The CDR3 DNA is TGTGCCAGCTCACCAGGGGAGGAGACTGAAGCTTTCTTT.

In this sample, this clonotype turned up a few times. The rearrangement joins TRBV7-9 to TRBJ1-2; TRBD1 agrees at 7 bases. The germline V gene encodes CDR1 SEHNR and CDR2 FQNEAQ (reference sequence). Trimming removed 2 bases from V and 8 bases from J; junction bases left unmatched: 14. The length of the CDR3 is 16 residues. The CDR3 loop reads CASSLHKTGMGRGYTF. CDR3 nucleotides: TGTGCCAGCAGCTTACATAAGACAGGGATGGGCCGCGGCTACACCTTC.

Only a few counts were recorded for this clonotype. This rearrangement joins TRBV19 to TRBJ2-7; maybe TRBD2 (6 bases). CDR1 and CDR2 from the germline V gene are LNHDA and SQIVND (reference sequence). V lost 3 bases and J 0 bases, leaving 9 bases between the germline ends. The CDR3 is made up of 14 amino acids. This CDR3 is CASSMQGGSYEQYF. CDR3 nucleotide sequence: TGTGCCAGTAGTATGCAGGGAGGCTCCTACGAGCAGTACTTC.

This clonotype was counted at least ten times. Here the CDR3 reads CATSDFGGIEAFF. For the CDR3, the DNA is TGTGCCACCAGTGATTTCGGGGGTATCGAAGCTTTCTTT. The V gene is TRBV24-1, the J gene TRBJ1-1; a possible D gene is TRBD1 (5 bases). Germline V gene data show CDR1 as KGHDR and CDR2 as SFDVKD. The CDR3 covers 13 residues. The germline V and J ends were trimmed by 1 base and 8 bases, with 10 bases remaining between them.

This clonotype was observed a few times. The V call is TRBV6-6, the J call TRBJ2-3; D may match TRBD1 or TRBD2 (5 bases each). There are 18 residues in the CDR3. In germline, CDR1 is MNHNY, CDR2 SVGAGI (reference sequence). Between the trimmed V and J ends, which lost 1 base and 2 bases, there was a span of 19 bases. The CDR3 nucleotides are TGTGCCAGCAGTTACTTGTTCATAGCAGGGAGTCTCACAGATACGCAGTATTTT. Its protein product is CASSYLFIAGSLTDTQYF.

The chain has TRBV7-2 and TRBJ2-3; TRBD2 matches at 8 bases. V lost 5 bases and J lost 1; bases outside the gene matches: 2. Germline-derived CDR1 and CDR2 are SGHTA and FQGNSA. CDR3 size: 14 residues. The CDR3 reads CASSRGGGTDTQYF. CDR3 nucleotides: TGTGCCAGCAGCCGGGGGGGCGGCACAGATACGCAGTATTTT. Complete variable domain (other parts from reference TRBV7-2 and TRBJ2-3): GAGVSQSPSNKVTEKGKDVELRCDPISGHTALYWYRQSLGQGLEFLIYFQGNSAPDKSGLPSDRFSAERTGGSVSTLTIQRTQQEDSAVYLCASSRGGGTDTQYFGPGTRLTVL.

The table lists this clonotype with many counts. This chain joins TRBV29-1 and TRBJ2-5; D not certain. Germline V gene data show CDR1 as SQVTM and CDR2 as ANQGSEA. The CDR3 totals 13 residues. Deletions cut 4 bases from V and 5 bases from J, with 14 bases between. CDR3 sequence (DNA): TGCAGCGTTGCCCGTGTATTGGGTGAGACCCAGTACTTC. Translated: CSVARVLGETQYF. Supplemented by reference TRBV29-1 and TRBJ2-5, the full variable domain reads SAVISQKPSRDICQRGTSLTIQCQVDSQVTMMFWYRQQPGQSLTLIATANQGSEATYESGFVIDKFPISRPNLTFSTLTVSNMSPEDSSIYLCSVARVLGETQYFGPGTRLLVL.

This clonotype occurred a few times. The chain couples TRBV5-1 to TRBJ2-7; D is unresolved. This CDR3 has 12 residues. The V gene's germline CDR1 is SGHRS and CDR2 YFSETQ. V dropped 0 bases and J dropped 3 bases, with 4 bases sitting between them. The CDR3 DNA is TGCGCCAGCAGCTTGGATCTCTACGAGCAGTACTTC. Its protein product is CASSLDLYEQYF.

In its sample, this clonotype was seen a few times. This chain connects TRBV19 to TRBJ2-1, with TRBD2 matching over 8 bases. The germline V gene has CDR1 LNHDA and CDR2 SQIVND (reference sequence). The CDR3 sequence is 15 residues long. With V trimmed by 4 bases and J by 3 bases, 5 bases remained unmatched. CDR3 in DNA: TGTGCCAGTAGTACGGGACTAGGGTACTACAATGAGCAGTTCTTC. Encoded protein: CASSTGLGYYNEQFF. The full variable domain, in which reference TRBV19 and TRBJ2-1 provide the parts outside the CDR3, is DGGITQSPKYLFRKEGQNVTLSCEQNLNHDAMYWYRQDPGQGLRLIYYSQIVNDFQKGDIAEGYSVSREKKESFPLTVTSAQKNPTAFYLCASSTGLGYYNEQFFGPGTRLTVL.

The chain employs TRBV29-1 and TRBJ2-3; 8 bases agree with TRBD2. The CDR3 sequence is 13 residues long. Germline CDR1 reads SQVTM; CDR2 reads ANQGSEA. V lost 6 bases, J lost 5 bases, and 7 bases stayed unmatched. The DNA of the CDR3 is TGCAGCGTGTCGGGGGGGCAAAGAGATACGCAGTATTTT. Protein: CSVSGGQRDTQYF.

There are a few counts of this clonotype. The J gene is TRBJ2-3, the V gene TRBV10-3, with D perhaps TRBD2 (6 bases). V lost 7 bases and J lost 2, with 16 bases in between. Germline CDR1 ENHRY, CDR2 SYGVKD. This CDR3 region has 15 residues. The CDR3, as DNA: TGTGCCATCAAGGGTAGACTAGAGTTCACAGATACGCAGTATTTT. This encodes CAIKGRLEFTDTQYF.

V is TRBV6-5 and J is TRBJ1-3, with D perhaps matching TRBD1 (6 bases). The V end was cut by 2 bases, the J end by 4 bases, with 12 bases between. CDR1 is MNHEY, CDR2 SVGAGI, per germline. This CDR3 spans 15 amino acids. CDR3: CASSYGQFLGNTIYF. CDR3 bases: TGTGCCAGCAGTTACGGACAGTTCCTAGGAAACACCATATATTTT.

This clonotype was observed a few times. The CDR3 nucleotides are TGCGCCAGCAGCTTGGGACAGGCGAACACTGAAGCTTTCTTT. Protein product: CASSLGQANTEAFF. The J gene is TRBJ1-1, the V gene TRBV5-1; a possible D gene is TRBD1 (6 bases). V dropped 0 bases and J dropped 1 base, with 7 bases sitting between them. The CDR3 runs 14 residues. From germline, CDR1 is SGHRS and CDR2 YFSETQ.